The 16 T cell receptor beta chains below were found in one sample sequenced in a study of blood T cell repertoires in COVID-19 (dated by TCRdb to the early 2020s). Libraries were constructed by the immunoSEQ multiplex PCR assay. Not all clones reach the TCRdb copy of this immuneACCESS table, which keeps in-frame sequences only. Checked studies attribute under half of the gap to unresolved V genes and leave the rest unexplained. The sample records roughly 100,000 clones, more than 70% of which are singletons. The top ten constitute around 4.9% of the sample. Sequencing input: peripheral blood. These TCRs come from a woman of 80 years or more with active COVID-19.

V is TRBV19 and J is TRBJ2-3; maybe TRBD1 (5 bases). V was clipped by 5 bases and J by 5 bases, with 14 bases between them. The CDR3 is 14 amino acids. In germline, CDR1 is LNHDA, CDR2 SQIVND (reference sequence). The CDR3 DNA follows: TGTGCCAGTAGTTTGGGGCGGACCCTAGATACGCAGTATTTT. Translation: CASSLGRTLDTQYF.

The chain is built from TRBV20-1 and TRBJ1-2; no firm D call. CDR1 is DFQATT and CDR2 is SNEGSKA in the germline V gene (reference sequence). The CDR3 contains 12 residues. Trimming took 3 bases from V and 5 from J, leaving 10 bases between them. The CDR3 loop reads CSASGGNYGYTF. The CDR3 nucleotides read TGCAGTGCTAGTGGAGGGAATTATGGCTACACCTTC.

This chain connects TRBV28 to TRBJ2-7; no clear D. Trimming pared 3 bases from V and 6 bases from J, leaving 12 bases between. The CDR3 is 13 residues long. CDR1 MDHEN and CDR2 SYDVKM come from the germline V gene. CDR3 nucleotides: TGTGCCAGCAGTTTCTTAACAGCAGGCGAGCAGTACTTC. Amino acids: CASSFLTAGEQYF.

This clone was found once. The chain uses TRBV28 and TRBJ1-1; D might be TRBD1 (5 bases). There are 15 residues in the CDR3. The germline V and J ends were trimmed by 4 bases and 1 base, with 13 bases remaining between them. Germline CDR1 and CDR2: MDHEN and SYDVKM. CDR3 region: CASSSAGSWNTEAFF. In nucleotides, the CDR3 is TGTGCCAGCAGTTCAGCAGGGTCGTGGAACACTGAAGCTTTCTTT.

V is TRBV6-2 or TRBV6-3 and J is TRBJ2-2; the match to TRBD2 covers 12 bases. Germline V gene sequence: CDR1 MNHEY, CDR2 SVGEGT. With V trimmed by 1 base and J by 7 bases, 1 base remained unmatched. This CDR3 spans 15 amino acids. The CDR3 DNA reads TGTGCCAGCAGTTACTTACTAGCGGGAGGCGGGGAGCTGTTTTTT. Translated, it gives CASSYLLAGGGELFF.

The count of this clone is one. The CDR3 loop is CATNRGGQGYNEQFF. DNA of the CDR3: TGTGCCACCAACCGGGGGGGACAGGGGTACAATGAGCAGTTCTTC. The chain has TRBV15 and TRBJ2-1, with 10 bases matching TRBD1. V lost 7 bases and J lost 4; bases outside the gene matches: 7. CDR1 and CDR2 (germline): LNHNV, YYDKDF (reference sequence). The CDR3 is 15 amino acids. Complete variable domain (other parts from reference TRBV15 and TRBJ2-1): DAMVIQNPRYQVTQFGKPVTLSCSQTLNHNVMYWYQQKSSQAPKLLFHYYDKDFNNEADTPDNFQSRRPNTSFCFLDIRSPGLGDTAMYLCATNRGGQGYNEQFFGPGTRLTVL.

V gene TRBV7-9 combines with J gene TRBJ1-2; TRBD1 matches at 7 bases. Germline V gene data show CDR1 as SEHNR and CDR2 as FQNEAQ (reference sequence). The CDR3 spans 12 residues. With V trimmed by 5 bases and J by 10 bases, 7 bases remained unmatched. This chain's CDR3 is CASSLDRVYYTF. For the CDR3, the DNA is TGTGCCAGCAGCCTTGACAGGGTCTACTACACCTTC.

The chain employs TRBV7-3 and TRBJ2-2; TRBD2 might be the D (5 bases). V was pared by 5 bases and J by 3 bases, with 10 bases between. The CDR3 spans 14 residues. Germline-derived CDR1 and CDR2 are SGHTA and FQGTGA. In DNA form, the CDR3 reads TGTGCCAGCAGCCGCGGGCATTACACCGGGGAGCTGTTTTTT. Translated: CASSRGHYTGELFF. Filled out from reference TRBV7-3 and TRBJ2-2, the complete variable domain reads GAGVSQTPSNKVTEKGKYVELRCDPISGHTALYWYRQSLGQGPEFLIYFQGTGAADDSGLPNDRFFAVRPEGSVSTLKIQRTERGDSAVYLCASSRGHYTGELFFGEGSRLTVL.

The chain employs TRBV19 and TRBJ2-2; 8 bases line up with TRBD2. The J segment lost 2 bases and the V segment lost 0 bases, leaving 5 bases of the junction unmatched. This CDR3 spans 17 amino acids. Germline V CDR1 and CDR2: LNHDA, SQIVND (reference sequence). The CDR3 DNA follows: TGTGCCAGTAGTATAGACCAGCGGGAGCACAACACCGGGGAGCTGTTTTTT. Translation: CASSIDQREHNTGELFF.

The chain employs TRBV19 and TRBJ2-6; TRBD1 agrees at 9 bases. This CDR3 spans 18 amino acids. The ends lost 8 bases at V and 4 bases at J; junction bases unmatched: 15. Germline CDR1 reads LNHDA; CDR2 reads SQIVND (reference sequence). DNA of the CDR3: TGTGCCAGTTCCCGGACAGGGGAAAGCTCTCTCGGGGCCAACGTCCTGACTTTC. It translates to CASSRTGESSLGANVLTF.

V is TRBV18 and J is TRBJ2-1; 13 bases match TRBD2. The CDR3 runs 16 residues. Germline CDR1 is KGHSH and CDR2 is LQKENI. V lost 5 bases, J lost 7 bases, and 8 bases stayed unmatched. The CDR3 loop is CASSKGLAGARNEQFF. As DNA, the CDR3 is TGTGCCAGCTCAAAAGGACTAGCGGGAGCTAGGAATGAGCAGTTCTTC. Full variable domain (outside the CDR3, taken from reference TRBV18 and TRBJ2-1): NAGVMQNPRHLVRRRGQEARLRCSPMKGHSHVYWYRQLPEEGLKFMVYLQKENIIDESGMPKERFSAEFPKEGPSILRIQQVVRGDSAAYFCASSKGLAGARNEQFFGPGTRLTVL.

The chain is built from TRBV28 and TRBJ1-2; TRBD1 matches 10 bases. The CDR3 loop spans 15 amino acids. The V and J ends lost 5 bases and 7 bases, in that order; junction bases with no gene match: 10. CDR1 and CDR2 (germline): MDHEN, SYDVKM. Here the CDR3 reads CASSRPGQGMIGYTF. CDR3 sequence (DNA): TGTGCCAGCAGTCGACCGGGACAGGGGATGATTGGCTACACCTTC.

The V gene is TRBV5-5, the J gene TRBJ2-7; 9 bases agree with TRBD1. Trimming at V came to 6 bases and at J to 1 base, leaving 5 bases not matched to a gene. The CDR3 sequence is 14 residues long. From germline, CDR1 is SGHKS and CDR2 YYEKEE (reference sequence). The chain's CDR3 is CASKPGQGSYEQYF. The CDR3 DNA reads as TGTGCCAGCAAACCGGGACAGGGTTCCTACGAGCAGTACTTC.

The chain links TRBV6-5 to TRBJ2-5; 14 nucleotides match TRBD2. Germline CDR1 is MNHEY and CDR2 is SVGAGI. The ends lost 2 bases at V and 5 bases at J; junction bases unmatched: 1. CDR3 length equals 15 residues. This CDR3 reads CASSYGLAGGETQYF. In nucleotides, the CDR3 is TGTGCCAGCAGTTACGGACTAGCGGGAGGCGAGACCCAGTACTTC.

The chain employs TRBV28 and TRBJ1-5, with a possible D match to TRBD1 (5 bases). Trimming shortened V by 2 bases and J by 7 bases, and 12 bases separated the two germline ends. Germline assignment: CDR1 MDHEN and CDR2 SYDVKM. CDR3 length equals 14 residues. CDR3 DNA sequence: TGTGCCAGCAGTTTAAGTCAGGGCTGGCAGCCCCAGCATTTT. Translated, it gives CASSLSQGWQPQHF.

The V and J genes are TRBV6-6 and TRBJ1-1; possible D gene TRBD1, 6 bases. V was shortened by 5 bases and J by 0 bases, with 13 bases between the two germline ends. This CDR3 region has 15 residues. Germline lookup yields CDR1 MNHNY and CDR2 SVGAGI (reference sequence). The chain's CDR3 is CASSPMGALNTEAFF. CDR3 nucleotide sequence: TGTGCCAGCAGTCCAATGGGGGCGTTGAACACTGAAGCTTTCTTT.